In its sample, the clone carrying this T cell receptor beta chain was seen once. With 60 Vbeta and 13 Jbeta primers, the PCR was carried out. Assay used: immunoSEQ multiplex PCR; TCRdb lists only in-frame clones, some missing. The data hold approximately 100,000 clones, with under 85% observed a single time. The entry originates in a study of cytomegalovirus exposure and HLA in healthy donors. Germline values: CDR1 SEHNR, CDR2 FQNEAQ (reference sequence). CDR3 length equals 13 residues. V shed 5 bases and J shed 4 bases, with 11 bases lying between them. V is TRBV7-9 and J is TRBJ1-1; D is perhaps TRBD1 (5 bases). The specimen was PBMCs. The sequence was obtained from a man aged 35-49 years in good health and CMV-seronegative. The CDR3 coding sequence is TGTGCCAGCAGCCCTTCGGGGGGCACTGAAGCTTTCTTT. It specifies CASSPSGGTEAFF.